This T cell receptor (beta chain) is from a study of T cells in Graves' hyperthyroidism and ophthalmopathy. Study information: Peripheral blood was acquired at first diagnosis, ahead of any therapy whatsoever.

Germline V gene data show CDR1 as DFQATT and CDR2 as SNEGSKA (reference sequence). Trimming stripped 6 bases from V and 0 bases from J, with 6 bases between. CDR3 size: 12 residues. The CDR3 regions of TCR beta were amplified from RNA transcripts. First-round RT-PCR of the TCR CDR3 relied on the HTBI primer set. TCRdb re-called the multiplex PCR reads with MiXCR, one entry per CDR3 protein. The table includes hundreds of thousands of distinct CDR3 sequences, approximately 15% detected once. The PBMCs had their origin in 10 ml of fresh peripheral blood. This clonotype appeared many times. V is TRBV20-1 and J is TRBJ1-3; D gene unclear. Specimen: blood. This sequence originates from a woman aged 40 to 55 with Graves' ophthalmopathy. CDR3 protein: CSAARSGNTIYF. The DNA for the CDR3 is TGCAGTGCAGCCCGCTCTGGAAACACCATATATTTT.